The clone carrying this T cell receptor (beta chain) was seen only a few times. Its antigen is not known. This specimen belongs to a study of Ad26.COV2.S vaccination and SARS-CoV-2 variants. Study-wide findings and caveats: Those who received the vaccine showed greater spike-specific TCR breadth than those given placebo. Responses of spike-specific T cells (both CD8+ and CD4+) reportedly showed substantial breadth after vaccination. Breadth of non-spike TCRs did not differ between vaccinees and placebo recipients. Estimates derived from TCR breadth and depth analyses may have underestimated total T cell responses.

The CDR3 is 15 amino acids. Germline lookup yields CDR1 LNHNV and CDR2 YYDKDF (reference sequence). Trimming cost V 0 bases and J 1 base; bases outside gene matches: 0. The assay was immunoSEQ multiplex PCR, and TCRdb's table has in-frame clones only and misses some. The sample has about 350,000 clones; about 90% are singletons. The receptor was derived from a human donor who had recovered from COVID-19. V gene TRBV15 combines with J gene TRBJ2-3; 8 bases line up with TRBD2. This specimen consisted of peripheral blood, obtained after recovery from COVID-19. CDR3 DNA: TGTGCCACCAGCAGAGAGCGGGGGGGCACAGATACGCAGTATTTT. Protein product: CATSRERGGTDTQYF.